Shown below are 28 T cell receptor beta chains from a single sample sequenced in a study of control samples from healthy donors and cancer patients. TCRdb's table, derived via immunoSEQ multiplex PCR, lists solely in-frame clones and lacks some. Of roughly 170,000 clones in the sample, about 93% were seen once. The source material was blood. The receptor set was obtained from a man younger than 35 in good health.

The V call is TRBV6-5, the J call TRBJ1-3; TRBD1 might be the D (5 bases). Per germline, CDR1 MNHEY and CDR2 SVGAGI. The CDR3 contains 15 residues. Trimming pared 6 bases from V and 0 bases from J, leaving 12 bases between. CDR3 sequence: CASRETESSGNTIYF. The CDR3 DNA follows: TGTGCCAGCAGGGAGACAGAGAGCTCTGGAAACACCATATATTTT.

The V and J genes are TRBV18 and TRBJ1-2; D not resolved. Looked up from germline, CDR1 is KGHSH and CDR2 is LQKENI. V lost 5 bases to trimming and J lost 4 bases, with 23 bases between them. This CDR3 is 17 amino acids long. CDR3 DNA sequence: TGTGCCAGCTCATCGAGTTTGATGGGCTCTTCAGCCTATGGCTACACCTTC. Its translation is CASSSSLMGSSAYGYTF.

V and J are TRBV27 and TRBJ1-1; D ambiguous. V was pared by 0 bases and J by 8 bases, with 10 bases between. This CDR3 comprises 13 residues. Germline values: CDR1 MNHEY, CDR2 SMNVEV (reference sequence). Here the CDR3 reads CASSLSPRGEAFF. Written as DNA, the CDR3 is TGTGCCAGCAGTTTATCTCCCCGGGGAGAAGCTTTCTTT.

The chain has TRBV2 and TRBJ1-5; D unresolved. Germline loops: CDR1 SNHLY, CDR2 FYNNEI. The CDR3 covers 13 residues. The V end was cut by 5 bases, the J end by 5 bases, with 10 bases between. The chain's CDR3 is CASSLIEDQPQHF. DNA of the CDR3: TGTGCCAGCAGTCTGATTGAGGATCAGCCCCAGCATTTT.

The chain employs TRBV6-5 and TRBJ1-5, with 8 positions matching TRBD1. With 6 bases clipped from V and 6 bases from J, the junction kept 7 bases outside the gene matches. Per the germline V gene, CDR1 is MNHEY and CDR2 is SVGAGI. The CDR3 is 14 residues long. CDR3 sequence (DNA): TGTGCCAGCAGCCTCAGGGGGCGAGGTCAGCCCCAGCATTTT. Translated, it gives CASSLRGRGQPQHF.

This chain joins TRBV25-1 and TRBJ1-5; weak D call: TRBD1 (6 bases). The ends were cut back, 5 bases at V and 2 bases at J, with 13 bases in the middle. CDR1 is MGHDK, CDR2 SYGVNS, per germline. The CDR3 spans 15 residues. DNA for the CDR3: TGTGCCAGCAGTAAGGGGGATAGGGGCAATCAGCCCCAGCATTTT. The encoded protein is CASSKGDRGNQPQHF.

Worth noting for this clone: Its ends do not fully match the called genes, so a read error is possible. The chain combines TRBV28 with TRBJ1-5; a possible D gene is TRBD1 (6 bases). Germline-derived CDR1 and CDR2 are MDHEN and SYDVKM. This CDR3 comprises 17 residues. CDR3 nucleotide sequence: TGTGCCAGCAGTTTACCTCGACAGGCCCTTAGCCATCAGCCCCAGCATTTT. As protein: CASSLPRQALSHQPQHF. Together with reference TRBV28 and TRBJ1-5, the CDR3 gives the full variable domain: DVKVTQSSRYLVKRTGEKVFLECVQDMDHENMFWYRQDPGLGLRLIYFSYDVKMKEKGDIPEGYSVSREKKERFSLILESASTNQTSMYLCASSLPRQALSHQPQHFGDGTRLSIL.

V and J are TRBV28 and TRBJ1-1; the D gene is possibly TRBD1 (6 bases). Germline CDR1 MDHEN, CDR2 SYDVKM. The V end was cut by 6 bases, the J end by 5 bases, with 10 bases between. This CDR3 is 12 amino acids long. The CDR3 reads CASREGGTEAFF. The CDR3 DNA reads TGTGCCAGCAGGGAGGGGGGGACTGAAGCTTTCTTT.

The count of this clone is one. The rearrangement links TRBV6-5 to TRBJ1-5; unclear D gene. CDR3 length: 12 amino acids. Germline CDR1 and CDR2: MNHEY and SVGAGI. V gave up 7 bases and J gave up 5 bases, with 9 bases separating them. The CDR3 region is CASTDGYQPQHF. The CDR3 DNA reads TGTGCCAGCACCGACGGGTATCAGCCCCAGCATTTT.

The rearrangement joins TRBV19 to TRBJ2-1; 7 nucleotides line up with TRBD1. V lost 5 bases to trimming and J lost 0 bases; unmatched junction nucleotides: 4. There are 15 residues in the CDR3. The germline CDR1 and CDR2 sequences are LNHDA and SQIVND (reference sequence). CDR3 residues: CASSLQGSSYNEQFF. The CDR3 DNA follows: TGTGCCAGTAGTTTACAGGGGAGCTCCTACAATGAGCAGTTCTTC.

V usage is TRBV28 and J usage is TRBJ1-4, with D perhaps TRBD1 (5 bases). V lost 2 bases, J lost 7 bases, and 8 bases lay in between. CDR1 is MDHEN, CDR2 SYDVKM, per germline. This CDR3 has 13 amino acids. This CDR3 is CASSLPGGEKLFF. The CDR3, as DNA: TGTGCCAGCAGTTTACCGGGGGGTGAAAAACTGTTTTTT.

The V and J genes are TRBV7-9 and TRBJ2-2; D call uncertain. The CDR3 spans 14 residues. Per germline, CDR1 SEHNR and CDR2 FQNEAQ (reference sequence). Trimming pared 4 bases from V and 0 bases from J, leaving 6 bases between. The CDR3 protein is CASSWAANTGELFF. The CDR3 DNA reads as TGTGCCAGCAGCTGGGCAGCGAACACCGGGGAGCTGTTTTTT.

The V and J genes are TRBV19 and TRBJ2-5; 9 bases match TRBD1. Germline V gene data show CDR1 as LNHDA and CDR2 as SQIVND (reference sequence). V lost 3 bases and J lost 4; bases outside the gene matches: 3. The CDR3 consists of 14 residues. Here the CDR3 reads CASSIPDRGETQYF. CDR3 DNA: TGTGCCAGTAGTATCCCGGACAGGGGAGAGACCCAGTACTTC.

This clone has only one observation. The CDR3 bases are TGTGCCAGCAGTTTCTACGGGGAGCTGTTTTTT. It yields the protein CASSFYGELFF. This chain links TRBV28 with TRBJ2-2; D uncertain. The CDR3 has 11 residues. Germline V gene lookup returns CDR1 MDHEN and CDR2 SYDVKM. V was cut by 3 bases and J by 7 bases, with 3 bases left in between.

J is TRBJ2-3 and V is TRBV5-6; 7 bases match TRBD1. The CDR3 loop spans 14 amino acids. The V gene's germline CDR1 is SGHDT and CDR2 YYEEEE. Germline trimming cut 4 bases from V and 2 bases from J; bases unmatched to any gene: 4. Here the CDR3 reads CASSLRGLTDTQYF. The DNA of the CDR3 is TGTGCCAGCAGCCTTAGGGGGCTCACAGATACGCAGTATTTT. Together with reference TRBV5-6 and TRBJ2-3, the CDR3 gives the full variable domain: DAGVTQSPTHLIKTRGQQVTLRCSPKSGHDTVSWYQQALGQGPQFIFQYYEEEERQRGNFPDRFSGHQFPNYSSELNVNALLLGDSALYLCASSLRGLTDTQYFGPGTRLTVL.

The V call is TRBV7-9, the J call TRBJ1-1; D gene unclear. Per the germline V gene, CDR1 is SEHNR and CDR2 is FQNEAQ (reference sequence). CDR3 length: 15 residues. V lost 1 base and J lost 3, with 12 bases in between. The DNA of the CDR3 is TGTGCCAGCAGCTTAGTGGGTTTCCCGGACACTGAAGCTTTCTTT. Amino acids: CASSLVGFPDTEAFF.

The chain is built from TRBV6-5 and TRBJ1-2, with 7 bases aligning to TRBD1. The CDR3 length is 12 residues. V was clipped by 7 bases and J by 4 bases; unmatched bases: 3. CDR1 is MNHEY, CDR2 SVGAGI, per germline. Here the CDR3 reads CASTTGSYGYTF. In DNA form, the CDR3 reads TGTGCCAGCACGACAGGGAGCTATGGCTACACCTTC.

CDR3 DNA: TGTGCCAGCAGCCGTAGAGGAAGAGGGGGTGGTTCACCCCTCCACTTT. It encodes CASSRRGRGGGSPLHF. The chain links TRBV3-1 (or the pseudogene TRBV3-2) to TRBJ1-6; D may be TRBD1 (6 bases). The germline V gene encodes CDR1 LGHDT and CDR2 YNNKEL (reference sequence). V lost 4 bases to trimming and J lost 9 bases, with 19 bases between them. The CDR3 sequence is 16 residues long.

The CDR3 protein is CASSLETGAVVQPQHF. Here the CDR3 DNA reads TGTGCCAGCAGCTTAGAGACGGGGGCTGTTGTACAGCCCCAGCATTTT. The chain combines TRBV7-8 with TRBJ1-5, with a tentative D call TRBD1 (6 bases). CDR3 length: 16 amino acids. CDR1 is SGHVS, CDR2 FQNEAQ, per germline. The V gene lost 1 base and the J gene lost 7 bases, with 17 bases spanning the gap.

This chain links TRBV27 with TRBJ2-7; D call uncertain. The CDR3 spans 13 residues. CDR1 is MNHEY, CDR2 SMNVEV, per germline (reference sequence). Trimming stripped 5 bases from V and 1 base from J, with 9 bases between. The chain's CDR3 is CASSPRQSYEQYF. The DNA of the CDR3 is TGTGCCAGCAGTCCACGACAATCCTACGAGCAGTACTTC.

CDR3 DNA: TGTGCCAGCAGCTTACGGGGACAAACCGGGAATGAGCAGTTCTTC. It is translated as CASSLRGQTGNEQFF. This chain connects TRBV7-2 to TRBJ2-1, with D perhaps matching TRBD1 (6 bases). The V gene's germline CDR1 is SGHTA and CDR2 FQGNSA. The V end was cut by 2 bases, the J end by 7 bases, with 15 bases between. The CDR3 is made up of 15 amino acids.

V is TRBV19 and J is TRBJ1-4, with D possibly matching TRBD1 (6 bases). This CDR3 spans 16 amino acids. The V and J ends lost 5 bases and 3 bases respectively, with 16 bases between them. Germline CDR1 and CDR2: LNHDA and SQIVND (reference sequence). The DNA for the CDR3 is TGTGCCAGTAGTTTGCAACAGGGAAGGCCTAATGAAAAACTGTTTTTT. It codes for CASSLQQGRPNEKLFF.

This chain links TRBV19 with TRBJ2-7, with D tentatively TRBD1 (6 bases). Germline loops: CDR1 LNHDA, CDR2 SQIVND (reference sequence). The CDR3 extends over 15 amino acids. V shed 6 bases and J shed 3 bases, with 18 bases lying between them. The CDR3 is CASRSTGFGNYEQYF. Written as DNA, the CDR3 is TGTGCCAGTAGGTCCACAGGGTTTGGAAACTACGAGCAGTACTTC.

J is TRBJ1-1 and V is TRBV4-1; no firm D call. This CDR3 is built from 13 residues. Germline V CDR1 and CDR2: MGHRA, YSYEKL. V was trimmed by 4 bases and J by 8 bases, leaving 14 bases between them. CDR3 in amino acids: CASSRRDGVEAFF. CDR3 coding DNA: TGCGCCAGCAGCCGAAGGGATGGGGTGGAAGCTTTCTTT.

The V gene is TRBV4-1, the J gene TRBJ2-1; 7 nucleotides match TRBD1. The CDR3 length is 16 residues. From germline, CDR1 is MGHRA and CDR2 YSYEKL. The V segment lost 3 bases and the J segment 9 bases; nucleotides outside the gene matches: 14. This chain's CDR3 is CASSHPTGTARGEQFF. In nucleotides, the CDR3 is TGCGCCAGCAGCCACCCCACGGGGACAGCCCGCGGTGAGCAGTTCTTC.

CDR3 amino acids: CASSQVGQATETQYF. The CDR3 DNA reads TGTGCCAGCAGCCAAGTAGGACAGGCGACGGAGACCCAGTACTTC. The chain uses TRBV4-2 and TRBJ2-5, with 7 positions matching TRBD1. With V trimmed by 1 base and J by 5 bases, 7 bases remained unmatched. The CDR3 loop spans 15 amino acids. Per the germline V gene, CDR1 is LGHNA and CDR2 is YNFKEQ.

This chain uses TRBV5-1 with TRBJ2-3; TRBD1 aligns across 7 bases. V dropped 4 bases and J dropped 3; count of bases not matched to a gene: 5. The CDR3 runs 14 residues. CDR1 and CDR2 (germline): SGHRS, YFSETQ. CDR3 protein: CASSIGTATDTQYF. In DNA form, the CDR3 reads TGCGCCAGCAGCATCGGGACAGCTACAGATACGCAGTATTTT.

This chain joins TRBV5-1 and TRBJ2-1, with 7 bases that match TRBD1. In germline, CDR1 is SGHRS, CDR2 YFSETQ. V shed 1 base and J 8 bases; nucleotides not matched to a gene: 3. CDR3 length: 13 amino acids. The CDR3 loop is CASSLRQGDEQFF. CDR3 bases: TGCGCCAGCAGCTTGAGACAGGGTGATGAGCAGTTCTTC.